This is a list of T cell receptor beta chains from one sample in a study of blood T cell repertoires in COVID-19. Sequenced by immunoSEQ multiplex PCR; TCRdb stores in-frame clones only, minus some. The data show under 250,000 clones, with over 75% seen just once and about 3.3% held by the top ten. Sequenced input: PBMCs or T cells enriched from blood (not recorded which). The receptor set was obtained from a woman aged 18-29 years in a cohort exposed to, infected with or recovered from COVID-19 (not recorded which). Each CDR3 is given with its conserved first and last residue.

V | CDR3
TRBV6-5 | CASTQTGGYGQPQHF
TRBV4-2 | CASSPRFRVGENTEAFF
TRBV7-9 | CASSLADLGYTF
TRBV19 | CASGPSGGAYNEQFF
TRBV6-4 | CASSPTSGGAAVYNEQFF
TRBV6-5 | CASSLSGFTDTQYF
TRBV30 | CATEQRLGGESPLHF
TRBV6-5 | CASSTRGQMNTEAFF
TRBV9 | CASSATGETGELFF
TRBV28 | CASIFSTGTYEQYF
TRBV19 | CASSPRTSGRGGETQYF
TRBV5-1 | CASSVTQGYEQYF
TRBV7-9 | CASSSDQGVRGGETQYF
TRBV6-5 | CASTFASGIQYF
TRBV25-1 | CASSESEYKQGNNYGYTF
TRBV5-1 | CASSPGNEFEKLFF
TRBV5-1 | CASSLASGSRTQYF
TRBV3-1/TRBV3-2 | CASSLRDRGNTIYF
TRBV28 | CASSSDSYGYTF
TRBV10-3 | CAITSGDTDTQYF
TRBV5-4 | CASSLSLAGVNEQFF
TRBV14 | CASSPWTGQNEKLFF
TRBV2 | CASSVAAKYF
TRBV5-4 | CASSRERAYNEQFF
TRBV19 | CASSIGRVSEAFF
TRBV6-6 | CASSRTSGGAGSYNEQFF
TRBV7-9 | CASSLGTRAGPQHF
TRBV18 | CASSPGYADEKLFF